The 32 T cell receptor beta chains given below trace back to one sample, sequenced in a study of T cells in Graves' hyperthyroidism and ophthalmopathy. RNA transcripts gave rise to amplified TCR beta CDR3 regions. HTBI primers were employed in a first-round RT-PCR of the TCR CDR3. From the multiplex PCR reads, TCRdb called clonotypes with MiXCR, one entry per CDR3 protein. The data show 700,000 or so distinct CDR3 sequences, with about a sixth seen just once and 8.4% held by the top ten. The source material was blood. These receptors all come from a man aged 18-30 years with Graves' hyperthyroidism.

CDR3 loop: CAWSGTSGKSSYNEQFF. The CDR3 DNA sequence: TGTGCCTGGAGCGGGACTAGCGGAAAGAGCTCCTACAATGAGCAGTTCTTC. J is TRBJ2-1 and V is TRBV30, with 11 bases identical to TRBD2. CDR1 GTSNPN and CDR2 SVGIG come from the germline V gene (reference sequence). The ends lost 3 bases at V and 0 bases at J; junction bases unmatched: 7. This CDR3 comprises 17 residues. Combining the CDR3 with reference TRBV30 and TRBJ2-1 gives the whole variable domain SQTIHQWPATLVQPVGSPLSLECTVEGTSNPNLYWYRQAAGRGLQLLFYSVGIGQISSEVPQNLSASRPQDRQFILSSKKLLLSDSGFYLCAWSGTSGKSSYNEQFFGPGTRLTVL.

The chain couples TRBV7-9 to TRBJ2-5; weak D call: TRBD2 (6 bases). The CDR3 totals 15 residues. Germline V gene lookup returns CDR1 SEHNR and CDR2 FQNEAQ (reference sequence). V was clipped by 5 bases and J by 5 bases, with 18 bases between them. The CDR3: CASSPPGTFRETQYF. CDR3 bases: TGTGCCAGCAGCCCACCAGGGACTTTCCGGGAGACCCAGTACTTC.

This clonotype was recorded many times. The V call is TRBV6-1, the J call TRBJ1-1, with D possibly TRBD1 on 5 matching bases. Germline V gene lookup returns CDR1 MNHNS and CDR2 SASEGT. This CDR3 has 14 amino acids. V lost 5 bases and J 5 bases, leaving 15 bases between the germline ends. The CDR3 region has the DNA TGTGCCAGCAGTAGGGACGGGTTGAGTACTGAAGCTTTCTTT. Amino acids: CASSRDGLSTEAFF.

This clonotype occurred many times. The CDR3 DNA follows: TGTGCCAGCAGCCCGGGACAGGTGAACACCGGGGAGCTGTTTTTT. It translates to CASSPGQVNTGELFF. The chain carries TRBV2 and TRBJ2-2, with 8 bases aligning to TRBD1. CDR1 is SNHLY, CDR2 FYNNEI, per germline. V gave up 6 bases and J gave up 1 base; unmatched junction bases: 4. The CDR3 spans 15 residues.

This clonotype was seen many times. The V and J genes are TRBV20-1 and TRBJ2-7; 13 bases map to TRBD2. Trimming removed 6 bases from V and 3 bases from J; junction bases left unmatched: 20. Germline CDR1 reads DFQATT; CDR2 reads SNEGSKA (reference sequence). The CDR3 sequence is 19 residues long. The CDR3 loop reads CSAKTLPGLAGIKGYEQYF. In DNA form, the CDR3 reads TGCAGTGCCAAAACCCTCCCGGGACTAGCGGGAATAAAAGGCTACGAGCAGTACTTC.

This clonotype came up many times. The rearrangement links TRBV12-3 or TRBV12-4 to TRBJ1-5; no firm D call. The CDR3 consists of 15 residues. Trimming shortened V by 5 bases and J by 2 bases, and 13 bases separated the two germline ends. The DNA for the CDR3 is TGTGCCAGCAGTCCGGGCCCGGGAGGCAATCAGCCCCAGCATTTT. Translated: CASSPGPGGNQPQHF.

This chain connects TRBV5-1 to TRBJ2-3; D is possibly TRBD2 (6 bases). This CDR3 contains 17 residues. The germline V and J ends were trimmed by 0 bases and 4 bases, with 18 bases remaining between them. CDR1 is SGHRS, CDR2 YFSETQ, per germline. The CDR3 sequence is CASSLEVGSLGSDTQYF. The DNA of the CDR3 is TGCGCCAGCAGCTTGGAAGTCGGGAGTCTCGGGTCAGATACGCAGTATTTT.

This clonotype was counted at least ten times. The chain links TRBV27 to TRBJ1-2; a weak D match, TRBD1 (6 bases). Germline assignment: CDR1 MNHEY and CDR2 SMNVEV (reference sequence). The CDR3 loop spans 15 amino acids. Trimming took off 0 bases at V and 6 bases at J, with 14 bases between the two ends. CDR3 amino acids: CASSLSMGGSHGYTF. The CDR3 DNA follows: TGTGCCAGCAGTTTATCGATGGGGGGCAGTCATGGCTACACCTTC.

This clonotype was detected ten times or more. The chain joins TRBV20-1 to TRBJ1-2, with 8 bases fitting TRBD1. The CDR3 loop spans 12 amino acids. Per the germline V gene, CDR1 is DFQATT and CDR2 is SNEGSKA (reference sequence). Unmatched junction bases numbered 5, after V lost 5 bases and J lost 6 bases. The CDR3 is CSASGQGHGYTF. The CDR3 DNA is TGCAGTGCTTCCGGACAGGGCCATGGCTACACCTTC.

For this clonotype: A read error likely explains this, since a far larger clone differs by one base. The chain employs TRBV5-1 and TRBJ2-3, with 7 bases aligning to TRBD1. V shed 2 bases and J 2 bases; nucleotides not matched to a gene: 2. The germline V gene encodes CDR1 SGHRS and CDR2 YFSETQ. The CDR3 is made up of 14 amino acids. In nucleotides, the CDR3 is TGCGCCAGCAGCTTAGGACAGGACACAGATACGCAGTATTTT. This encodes CASSLGQDTDTQYF.

The CDR3 sequence is CASSQDRGQRNEKLFF. The CDR3, as DNA: TGTGCCAGCAGCCAAGATAGGGGACAGCGTAATGAAAAACTGTTTTTT. The chain has TRBV4-2 and TRBJ1-4; TRBD1 matches 7 bases. This CDR3 contains 16 residues. Trimming removed 0 bases from V and 4 bases from J; junction bases left unmatched: 5. The V gene's germline CDR1 is LGHNA and CDR2 YNFKEQ.

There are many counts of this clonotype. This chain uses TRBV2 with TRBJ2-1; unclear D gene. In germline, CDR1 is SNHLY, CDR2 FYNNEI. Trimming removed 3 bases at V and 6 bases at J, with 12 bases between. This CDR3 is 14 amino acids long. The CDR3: CASSDATALNEQFF. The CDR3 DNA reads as TGTGCCAGCAGTGACGCAACAGCGCTCAATGAGCAGTTCTTC.

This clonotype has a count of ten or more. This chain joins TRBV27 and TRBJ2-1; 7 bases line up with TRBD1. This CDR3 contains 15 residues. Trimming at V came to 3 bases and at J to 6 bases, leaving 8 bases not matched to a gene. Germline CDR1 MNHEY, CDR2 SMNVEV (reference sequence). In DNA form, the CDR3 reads TGTGCCAGCAGTTTTGACAGGGTGCAGGTCAATGAGCAGTTCTTC. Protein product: CASSFDRVQVNEQFF.

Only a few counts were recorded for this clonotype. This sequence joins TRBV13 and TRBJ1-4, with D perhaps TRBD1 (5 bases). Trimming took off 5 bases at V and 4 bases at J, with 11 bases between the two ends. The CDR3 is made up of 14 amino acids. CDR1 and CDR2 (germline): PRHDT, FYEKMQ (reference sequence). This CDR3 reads CASSARDGNEKLFF. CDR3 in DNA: TGTGCCAGCAGCGCCCGGGACGGTAATGAAAAACTGTTTTTT. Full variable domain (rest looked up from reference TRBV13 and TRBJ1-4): AAGVIQSPRHLIKEKRETATLKCYPIPRHDTVYWYQQGPGQDPQFLISFYEKMQSDKGSIPDRFSAQQFSDYHSELNMSSLELGDSALYFCASSARDGNEKLFFGSGTQLSVL.

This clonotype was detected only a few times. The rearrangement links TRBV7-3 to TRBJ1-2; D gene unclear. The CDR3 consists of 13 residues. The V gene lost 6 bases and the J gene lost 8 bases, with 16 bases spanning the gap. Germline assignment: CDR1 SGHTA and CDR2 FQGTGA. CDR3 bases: TGTGCCAGCAGTGGTTCGGACCTTTCCGGCTACACCTTC. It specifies CASSGSDLSGYTF.

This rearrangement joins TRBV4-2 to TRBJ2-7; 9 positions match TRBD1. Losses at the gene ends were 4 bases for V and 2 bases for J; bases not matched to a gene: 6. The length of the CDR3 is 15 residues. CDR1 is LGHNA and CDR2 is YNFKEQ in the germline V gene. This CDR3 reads CASSPHGQGTYEQYF. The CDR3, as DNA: TGTGCCAGCAGCCCCCACGGACAGGGGACCTACGAGCAGTACTTC.

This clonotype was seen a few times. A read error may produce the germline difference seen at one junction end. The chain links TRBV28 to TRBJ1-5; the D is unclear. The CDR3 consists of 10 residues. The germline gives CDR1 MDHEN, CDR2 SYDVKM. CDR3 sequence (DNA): TGCAAGGTCGGCAATCAGCCCCAGCATTTT. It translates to CKVGNQPQHF.

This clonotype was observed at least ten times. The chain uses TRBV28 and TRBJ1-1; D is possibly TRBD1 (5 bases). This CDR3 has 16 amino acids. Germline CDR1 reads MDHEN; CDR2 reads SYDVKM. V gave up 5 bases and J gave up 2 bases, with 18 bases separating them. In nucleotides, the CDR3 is TGTGCCAGCAGTGTACTTCAGGGCCAGTTCAACACTGAAGCTTTCTTT. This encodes CASSVLQGQFNTEAFF.

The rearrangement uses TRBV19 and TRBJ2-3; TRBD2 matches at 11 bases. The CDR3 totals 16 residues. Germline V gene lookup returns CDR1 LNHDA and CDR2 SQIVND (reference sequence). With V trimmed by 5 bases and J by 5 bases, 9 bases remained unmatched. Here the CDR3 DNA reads TGTGCCAGTAGTCCCCTAGCGGGAGGCCTGGAAGATACGCAGTATTTT. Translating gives CASSPLAGGLEDTQYF.

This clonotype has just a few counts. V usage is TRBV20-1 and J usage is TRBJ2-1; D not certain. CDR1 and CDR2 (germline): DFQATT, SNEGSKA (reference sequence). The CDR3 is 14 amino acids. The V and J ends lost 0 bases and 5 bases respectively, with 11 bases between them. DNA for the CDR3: TGCAGTGCTAGAGAGGATACTCATAACAATGAGCAGTTCTTC. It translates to CSAREDTHNNEQFF.

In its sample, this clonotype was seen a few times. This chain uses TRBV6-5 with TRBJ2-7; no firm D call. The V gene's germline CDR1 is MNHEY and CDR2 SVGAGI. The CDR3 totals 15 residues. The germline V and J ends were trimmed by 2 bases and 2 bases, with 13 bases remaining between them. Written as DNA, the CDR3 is TGTGCCAGCAGTTACCAGCCAGGCGCTACCTACGAGCAGTACTTC. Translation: CASSYQPGATYEQYF.

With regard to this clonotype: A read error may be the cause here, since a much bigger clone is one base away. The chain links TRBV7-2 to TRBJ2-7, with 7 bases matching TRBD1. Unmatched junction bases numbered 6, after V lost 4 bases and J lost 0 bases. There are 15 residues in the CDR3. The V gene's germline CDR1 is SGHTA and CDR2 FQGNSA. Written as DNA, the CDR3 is TGTGCCAGCAGCTCGTACAGGGGCAGCTCCTACGAGCAGTACTTC. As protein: CASSSYRGSSYEQYF.

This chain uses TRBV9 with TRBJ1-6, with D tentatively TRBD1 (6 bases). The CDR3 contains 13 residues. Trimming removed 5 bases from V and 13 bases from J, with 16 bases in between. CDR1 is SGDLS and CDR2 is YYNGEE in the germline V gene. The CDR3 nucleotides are TGTGCCAGCAGTGCTCTAGGGAGGGGGCCCCTCCACTTT. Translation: CASSALGRGPLHF. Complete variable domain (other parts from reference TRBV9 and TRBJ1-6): DSGVTQTPKHLITATGQRVTLRCSPRSGDLSVYWYQQSLDQGLQFLIQYYNGEERAKGNILERFSAQQFPDLHSELNLSSLELGDSALYFCASSALGRGPLHFGNGTRLTVT.

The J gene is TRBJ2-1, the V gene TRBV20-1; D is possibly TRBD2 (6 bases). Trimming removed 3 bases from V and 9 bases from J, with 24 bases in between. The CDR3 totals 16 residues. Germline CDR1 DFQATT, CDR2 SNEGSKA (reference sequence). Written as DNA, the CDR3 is TGCAGTGCTAGGGACTACCAGGCCTCGACCGATATTGAGCAGTTCTTC. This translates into CSARDYQASTDIEQFF.

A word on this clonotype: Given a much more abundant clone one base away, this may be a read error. The CDR3 DNA reads TGTGCCTGGAGTGTACAGGGGGCGCGGGCTTTCTTT. This encodes CAWSVQGARAFF. The chain is built from TRBV30 and TRBJ1-1; TRBD1 aligns across 9 bases. V lost 0 bases and J lost 11; bases outside the gene matches: 4. CDR3 length: 12 amino acids. CDR1 is GTSNPN and CDR2 is SVGIG in the germline V gene (reference sequence).

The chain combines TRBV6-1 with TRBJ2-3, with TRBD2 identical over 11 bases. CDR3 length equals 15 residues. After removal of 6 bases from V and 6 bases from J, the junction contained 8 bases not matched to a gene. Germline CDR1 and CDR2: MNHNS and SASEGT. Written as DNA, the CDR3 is TGTGCCAGCAGCAAACTAGCGGGAGCCCCGGATACGCAGTATTTT. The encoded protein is CASSKLAGAPDTQYF.

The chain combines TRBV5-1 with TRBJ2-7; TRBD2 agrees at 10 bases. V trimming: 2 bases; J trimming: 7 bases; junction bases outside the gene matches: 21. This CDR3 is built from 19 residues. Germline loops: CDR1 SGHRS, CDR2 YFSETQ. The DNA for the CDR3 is TGCGCCAGCAGCTTCAGGGGCAGGGGCGGCGGGCTAGCGGGAGATGAGCAGTACTTC. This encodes CASSFRGRGGGLAGDEQYF.

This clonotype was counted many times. CDR3: CASSPYISERNTGELFF. Written as DNA, the CDR3 is TGTGCCAGCAGCCCATACATATCGGAGCGAAACACCGGGGAGCTGTTTTTT. The J gene is TRBJ2-2, the V gene TRBV7-9; D not certain. The V gene lost 5 bases and the J gene lost 2 bases, with 18 bases spanning the gap. Germline CDR1 reads SEHNR; CDR2 reads FQNEAQ (reference sequence). The CDR3 contains 17 residues.

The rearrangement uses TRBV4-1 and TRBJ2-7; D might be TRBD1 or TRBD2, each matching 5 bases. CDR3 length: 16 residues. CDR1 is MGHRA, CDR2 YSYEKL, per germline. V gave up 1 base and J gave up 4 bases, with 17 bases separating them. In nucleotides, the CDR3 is TGCGCCAGCAGCCAAGGTTGGGACGGCGTTTCTTACGAGCAGTACTTC. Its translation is CASSQGWDGVSYEQYF.

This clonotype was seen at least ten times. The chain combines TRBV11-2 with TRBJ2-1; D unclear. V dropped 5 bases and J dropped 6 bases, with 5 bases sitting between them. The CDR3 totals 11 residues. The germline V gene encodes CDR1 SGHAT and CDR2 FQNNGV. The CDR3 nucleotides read TGTGCCAGCAGCCAGGTCAATGAGCAGTTCTTC. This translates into CASSQVNEQFF.

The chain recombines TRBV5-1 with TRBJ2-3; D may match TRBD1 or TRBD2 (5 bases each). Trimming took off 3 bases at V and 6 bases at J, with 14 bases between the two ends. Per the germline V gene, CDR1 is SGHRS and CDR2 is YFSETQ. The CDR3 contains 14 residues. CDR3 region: CASSSGTLRDTQYF. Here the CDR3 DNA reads TGCGCCAGCAGCTCCGGGACGCTTCGGGATACGCAGTATTTT. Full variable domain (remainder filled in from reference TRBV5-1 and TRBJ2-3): KAGVTQTPRYLIKTRGQQVTLSCSPISGHRSVSWYQQTPGQGLQFLFEYFSETQRNKGNFPGRFSGRQFSNSRSEMNVSTLELGDSALYLCASSSGTLRDTQYFGPGTRLTVL.

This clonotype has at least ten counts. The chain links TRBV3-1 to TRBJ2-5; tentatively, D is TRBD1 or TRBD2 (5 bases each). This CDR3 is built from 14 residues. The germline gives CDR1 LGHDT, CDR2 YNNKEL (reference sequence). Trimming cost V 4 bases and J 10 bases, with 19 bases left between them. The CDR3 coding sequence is TGTGCCAGCAGCCTCTCCCTCCTAGCTGGACACCAGTACTTC. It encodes CASSLSLLAGHQYF.